The rows below give T cell receptor beta chains drawn from one sample of a study of CD8 T cells in Susac syndrome. One entry per CDR3 protein, called by TCRdb with MiXCR from the immunoSEQ multiplex PCR reads. The sample records about 150,000 distinct CDR3 sequences, 85% to 95% being singletons. Material for sequencing was CD4+ T cells from PBMCs. The receptors stem from a human donor with Susac syndrome. CDR3s include the opening cysteine and the closing phenylalanine or tryptophan. The order of the fields is D gene, V gene, J gene, clone size, CDR3 DNA, CDR3 protein. A D gene is named only where the DNA matches it firmly. Clone size is shown for a subset of rows, as once, few, many or a class of expanded clone.

>.|TRBV20-1|TRBJ1-4|.
TGCAGTGCCCATATCCGGGCCGTTGAAAAACTGTTTTTT
CSAHIRAVEKLFF
>.|TRBV29-1|TRBJ2-5|.
TGCAGCGCCGAGGAGTCAGGGAGCCTAGGTGGAGAGACCCAGTACTTC
CSAEESGSLGGETQYF
>.|TRBV15|TRBJ2-2|.
TGTGCCACCAGCAGGCCGGGGTTAGGGGAGAGGACCGGGGAGCTGTTTTTT
CATSRPGLGERTGELFF
>TRBD2|TRBV20-1|TRBJ2-5|.
TGCAGTGCCCAGGGGACTAGCGGCGAGACCCAGTACTTC
CSAQGTSGETQYF
>.|TRBV12-3/TRBV12-4|TRBJ2-1|.
TGTGCCACCCGATATTTTGGGGAGCAGTTCTTC
CATRYFGEQFF
>.|TRBV18|TRBJ1-6|.
TGTGCCAGCTCACCGGGACAAGGAGTCCCCCTCCACTTT
CASSPGQGVPLHF
>.|TRBV12-3/TRBV12-4|TRBJ2-3|.
TGTGCCAGCGTCGACGGACGCACAGATACGCAGTATTTT
CASVDGRTDTQYF
>TRBD1|TRBV12-3/TRBV12-4|TRBJ1-5|.
TGTGCCAGCAGGTTACAGGGGGGGAATCAGCCCCAGCATTTT
CASRLQGGNQPQHF
>.|TRBV7-9|TRBJ2-5|once
TGTGCCAGCAGCCTGGACCGAGTTTGGGCCCAGTACTTC
CASSLDRVWAQYF
>.|TRBV20-1|TRBJ1-1|.
TGCAGTGCTAGAGATCCCAGGGAAACTGAAGCTTTCTTT
CSARDPRETEAFF